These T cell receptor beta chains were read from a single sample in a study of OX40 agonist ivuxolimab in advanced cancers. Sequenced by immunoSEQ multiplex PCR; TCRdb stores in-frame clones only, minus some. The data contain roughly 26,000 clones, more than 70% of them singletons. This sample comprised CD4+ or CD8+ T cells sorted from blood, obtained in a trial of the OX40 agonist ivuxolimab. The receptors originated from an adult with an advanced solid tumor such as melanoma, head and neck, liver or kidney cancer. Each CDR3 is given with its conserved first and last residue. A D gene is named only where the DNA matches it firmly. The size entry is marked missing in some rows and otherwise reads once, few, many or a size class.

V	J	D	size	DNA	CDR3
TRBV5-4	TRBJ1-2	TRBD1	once	TGTGCCAGCACCCCCGGGACAGGGCACTATGGCTACACCTTC	CASTPGTGHYGYTF
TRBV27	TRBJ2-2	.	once	TGTGCCAGCAGTTGGGGGGCGTTCACCGGGGAGCTGTTTTTT	CASSWGAFTGELFF
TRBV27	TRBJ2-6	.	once	TGTGCCAGCAGTACCATAAGGACAGTCTCTGGGGCCAACGTCCTGACTTTC	CASSTIRTVSGANVLTF
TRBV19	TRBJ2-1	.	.	TGTGCCAGTAGTATAGGGAAAAACTCCTACAATGAGCAGTTCTTC	CASSIGKNSYNEQFF
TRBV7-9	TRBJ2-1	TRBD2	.	TGTGCCAGCAGCCCGAGGGTGGCTAGCGGGGGCAACTACAATGAGCAGTTCTTC	CASSPRVASGGNYNEQFF
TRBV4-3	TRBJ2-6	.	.	TGCGCCAGCAGCCCTGCCTCTGGGGCCAACGTCCTGACTTTC	CASSPASGANVLTF
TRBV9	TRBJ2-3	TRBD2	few	TGTGCCAGCAGCGGCTCAGCGGGAGGGCCGGGGGATACGCAGTATTTT	CASSGSAGGPGDTQYF
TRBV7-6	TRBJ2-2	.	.	TGTGCCAGCAGCTTACTCGCGGGGGCACGGACCGGGGAGCTGTTTTTT	CASSLLAGARTGELFF
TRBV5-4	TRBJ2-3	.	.	TGTGCCAGCAGCTTGATATCAGATACGCAGTATTTT	CASSLISDTQYF
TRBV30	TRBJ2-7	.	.	TGTGCCTGGAGTGTCGACAGGAACTACGAGCAGTACTTC	CAWSVDRNYEQYF
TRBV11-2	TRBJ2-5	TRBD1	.	TGTGCCAGCAGCTCACAGGGGGCAGAGACCCAGTACTTC	CASSSQGAETQYF
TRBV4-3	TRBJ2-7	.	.	TGCGCCAGCAGCCAAGATAATGAGGGCAGGACCTACGAGCAGTACTTC	CASSQDNEGRTYEQYF
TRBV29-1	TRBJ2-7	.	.	TGCAGCGTTTTAGATGGGGGGTACTACGAGCAGTACTTC	CSVLDGGYYEQYF
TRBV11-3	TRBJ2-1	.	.	TGTGCCAGCAGCTTCGGGACTTCCGACGCCGATGAGCAGTTCTTC	CASSFGTSDADEQFF
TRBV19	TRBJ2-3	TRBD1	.	TGTGCCAGTAGCTCGGGACAGGGCGTAGATACGCAGTATTTT	CASSSGQGVDTQYF
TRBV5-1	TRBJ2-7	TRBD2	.	TGCGCCAGCAGCTTGGAATCGGGGGGCGAGCAGTACTTC	CASSLESGGEQYF
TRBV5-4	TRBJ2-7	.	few	TGTGCCAGCAGCTTGGAACACTACGAGCAGTACTTC	CASSLEHYEQYF
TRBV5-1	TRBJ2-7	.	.	TGCGCCAGCAGCGGACTCTCCTACGAGCAGTACTTC	CASSGLSYEQYF
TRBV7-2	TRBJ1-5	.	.	TGTGCCAGCCAGGAGGGCAATCAGCCCCAGCATTTT	CASQEGNQPQHF
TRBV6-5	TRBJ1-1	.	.	TGTGCCAGCAGCGAGAGGATTGATATGAACACTGAAGCTTTCTTT	CASSERIDMNTEAFF
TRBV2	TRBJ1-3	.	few	TGTGCCAGCATTGACAGCTCTGGAAACACCATATATTTT	CASIDSSGNTIYF
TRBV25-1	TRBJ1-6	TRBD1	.	TGTGCCAGCAGTGGGGAGACAGGGGGCGTAACACCCCTCCACTTT	CASSGETGGVTPLHF
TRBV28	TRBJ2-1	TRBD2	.	TGTGCCAGCAGTTTAAGCGGGGGCAACTACAATGAGCAGTTCTTC	CASSLSGGNYNEQFF
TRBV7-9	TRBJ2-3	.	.	TGTGCCAGCAGCTTAGGCGGGACTCCTAGCACAGATACGCAGTATTTT	CASSLGGTPSTDTQYF
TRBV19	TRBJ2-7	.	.	TGTGCCAGTAGTCCGGCCGCCTCCTACGAGCAGTACTTC	CASSPAASYEQYF
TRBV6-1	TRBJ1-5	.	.	TGTGCCAGCAGTGACCACGAGATGTCGAGTGTTCAGCCCCAGCATTTT	CASSDHEMSSVQPQHF
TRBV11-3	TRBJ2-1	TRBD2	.	TGTGCCAGCAGCAGAAGACTAGCCGGGAATGAGCAGTTCTTC	CASSRRLAGNEQFF
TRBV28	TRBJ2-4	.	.	TGTGCCAGCAGTTTATCTCCGGGGACCATTCAGTACTTC	CASSLSPGTIQYF
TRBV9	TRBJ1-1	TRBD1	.	TGTGCCAGCAGCGGTACGGGACAGGGGGGAACTGAAGCTTTCTTT	CASSGTGQGGTEAFF
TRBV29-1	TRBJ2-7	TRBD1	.	TGCAGCGTTGGGGGGACAGGGGAGACCTACGAGCAGTACTTC	CSVGGTGETYEQYF
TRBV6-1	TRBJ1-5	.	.	TGTGCCAGCAGTGAAAGGCAGGACCAGCCCCAGCATTTT	CASSERQDQPQHF
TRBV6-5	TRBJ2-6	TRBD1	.	TGTGCCAGCAGTTATGGGACAGGGGCTGGGGCCAACGTCCTGACTTTC	CASSYGTGAGANVLTF
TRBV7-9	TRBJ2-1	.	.	TGTGCCAGCAGCTCGGGAGTAAGGGACGATGAGCAGTTCTTC	CASSSGVRDDEQFF
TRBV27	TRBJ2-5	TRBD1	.	TGTGCCAGCAGTTCCGGGACAGGGGGCTTTGAGACCCAGTACTTC	CASSSGTGGFETQYF
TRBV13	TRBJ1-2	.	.	TGTGCCAGCAGCTTAGAAGGAGCAGGGTCCTATGGCTACACCTTC	CASSLEGAGSYGYTF
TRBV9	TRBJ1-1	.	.	TGTGCCAGCAGCGTAGGGGCCCTAACTACTGAAGCTTTCTTT	CASSVGALTTEAFF
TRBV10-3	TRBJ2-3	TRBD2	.	TGTGCCATCGGCGGACTAGCGGGGGGTGCCGATACGCAGTATTTT	CAIGGLAGGADTQYF
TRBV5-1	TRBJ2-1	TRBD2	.	TGCGCCAGCAGCTTAAGCGGGGGTTTCTACAATGAGCAGTTCTTC	CASSLSGGFYNEQFF
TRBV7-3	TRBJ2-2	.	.	TGTGCCAGCAGCCGTTCCCGGGGGACAGTTAACACCGGGGAGCTGTTTTTT	CASSRSRGTVNTGELFF
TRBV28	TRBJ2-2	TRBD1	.	TGTGCCAGCAGTACACTCTATGGGGACAGACGAGCCGGGGAGCTGTTTTTT	CASSTLYGDRRAGELFF
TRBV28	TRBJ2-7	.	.	TGTGCCAGCAGTTTTCCGGGGGCCTACGAGCAGTACTTC	CASSFPGAYEQYF
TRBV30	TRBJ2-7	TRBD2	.	TGTGCCTGGAGTGCGGCTAGCGGGGCCTACGAGCAGTACTTC	CAWSAASGAYEQYF
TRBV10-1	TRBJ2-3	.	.	TGCGCCAGCAGTGAGTACCCGGGGGCCATGGAAGATACGCAGTATTTT	CASSEYPGAMEDTQYF
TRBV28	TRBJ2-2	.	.	TGTGCCAGCGGAGCGACCAACACCGGGGAGCTGTTTTTT	CASGATNTGELFF
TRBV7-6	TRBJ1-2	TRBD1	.	TGTGCCAGCAGCACGAGGACAGGGTTGGGCTATGGCTACACCTTC	CASSTRTGLGYGYTF
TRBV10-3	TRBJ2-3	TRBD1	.	TGTGCCATCAGCCCGCAGGGGGCCTATAGCACAGATACGCAGTATTTT	CAISPQGAYSTDTQYF
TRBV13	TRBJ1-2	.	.	TGTGCCAGCAGCCCTAGGACCCCCGAGGACGGCTACACCTTC	CASSPRTPEDGYTF
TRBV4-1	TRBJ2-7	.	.	TGCGCCAGCAGCCGGGCCCCGGACCGGAGCTCCTACGAGCAGTACTTC	CASSRAPDRSSYEQYF
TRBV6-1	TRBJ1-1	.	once	TGTGCCAGCAGTGAGCTGACAGCGAACACTGAAGCTTTCTTT	CASSELTANTEAFF